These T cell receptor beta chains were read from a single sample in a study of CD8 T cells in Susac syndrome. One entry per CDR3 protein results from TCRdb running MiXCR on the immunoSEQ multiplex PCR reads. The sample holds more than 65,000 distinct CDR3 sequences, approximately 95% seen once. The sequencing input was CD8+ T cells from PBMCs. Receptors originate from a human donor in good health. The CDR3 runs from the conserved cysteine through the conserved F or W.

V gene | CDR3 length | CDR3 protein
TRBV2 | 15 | CASSGRGPSSYEQYF
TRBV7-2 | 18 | CASSLAVTGFPSGNTIYF
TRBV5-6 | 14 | CATSGVGDTGELFF
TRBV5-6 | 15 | CASSIDLSSYNEQFF
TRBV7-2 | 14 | CASSSTGFGQPQHF
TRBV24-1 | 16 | CATSDLTSTGYNEQFF
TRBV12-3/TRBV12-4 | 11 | CASSPGGVQYF
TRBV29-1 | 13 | CSVPGGGTGELFF
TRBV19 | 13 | CASSMGRYAEAFF
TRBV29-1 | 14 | CSVEPVSSYNEQFF
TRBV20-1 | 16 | CSARDLGSSSYNEQFF
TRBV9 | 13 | CASRPTGAGGYTF
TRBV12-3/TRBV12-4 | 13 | CASTPGSTDMQYF
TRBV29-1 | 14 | CSVELGAGGYEQYF
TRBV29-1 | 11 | CSAQGGYEQYF
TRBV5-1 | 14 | CASRDTSGANVLTF
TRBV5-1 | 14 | CASTRWTGETEAFF